This TCR beta chain derives from a study of T cells after yellow fever vaccination. The CDR3 is 16 amino acids. The germline CDR1 and CDR2 sequences are DFQATT and SNEGSKA (reference sequence). V trimming: 0 bases; J trimming: 2 bases; junction bases outside the gene matches: 7. Study-level findings and limits: Reappearance after the booster was seen for most primary-vaccination clones, at about 95% CD4 and 75% to 90% CD8. Peak timing came faster in the weaker secondary response, day 5 versus 15.

This clonotype was seen repeatedly, ten times or more. Its antigen is still unknown. TCRdb itself ran the 5' RACE reads through MiXCR, one entry per CDR3 protein. This sample has roughly 150,000 distinct CDR3 sequences, with 5% to 8% found just once. The chain couples TRBV20-1 to TRBJ1-5; TRBD1 agrees at 7 bases. Here the sequenced sample was CD4+ T cells sorted from PBMCs, taken 10 days after the yellow fever booster vaccination. The receptor was isolated from a man between 25 and 39 years old who received the YFV17D yellow fever vaccine. This CDR3 is CSARDLQGLGNQPQHF. The DNA for the CDR3 is TGCAGTGCTAGAGATTTACAGGGGCTCGGCAATCAGCCCCAGCATTTT.